Presented here are 27 T cell receptor beta chains from one specimen sequenced in a study of CD8+ T cells in alopecia areata. RNA was extracted and reverse transcribed into cDNA as the sequencing template. TCRdb's copy holds only in-frame clones and misses some; the assay was immunoSEQ multiplex PCR. In the table there are 150,000 to 200,000 clones, about 53% of which are singletons. Treatment meaning: oral pan-JAK inhibitor, 5-10 mg twice daily. The sample in question was CD8+ T cells sorted from blood, obtained at week 24, from a patient treated with tofacitinib. The receptors shown here come from a human donor with alopecia areata.

This chain links TRBV15 with TRBJ2-7; 9 nucleotides agree with TRBD1. Germline trimming cut 1 base from V and 2 bases from J; bases unmatched to any gene: 6. Germline V gene data show CDR1 as LNHNV and CDR2 as YYDKDF (reference sequence). The CDR3 has 16 amino acids. The DNA of the CDR3 is TGTGCCACCAGCAGAGTTCCTCGGGACAGGGCCTACGAGCAGTACTTC. It translates to CATSRVPRDRAYEQYF. The full variable domain, completed using reference TRBV15 and TRBJ2-7, is DAMVIQNPRYQVTQFGKPVTLSCSQTLNHNVMYWYQQKSSQAPKLLFHYYDKDFNNEADTPDNFQSRRPNTSFCFLDIRSPGLGDTAMYLCATSRVPRDRAYEQYFGPGTRLTVT.

This chain uses TRBV18 with TRBJ2-5; TRBD1 matches at 7 bases. The CDR3 is 15 amino acids. Looked up from germline, CDR1 is KGHSH and CDR2 is LQKENI. V lost 3 bases to trimming and J lost 3 bases; unmatched junction nucleotides: 7. DNA of the CDR3: TGTGCCAGCTCACCGGGACAGAAGGTTAAAGAGACCCAGTACTTC. Its translation: CASSPGQKVKETQYF. Looking up the rest from reference TRBV18 and TRBJ2-5 gives the full variable domain: NAGVMQNPRHLVRRRGQEARLRCSPMKGHSHVYWYRQLPEEGLKFMVYLQKENIIDESGMPKERFSAEFPKEGPSILRIQQVVRGDSAAYFCASSPGQKVKETQYFGPGTRLLVL.

This clone was seen a few times. This rearrangement joins TRBV30 to TRBJ1-1; D not resolved. The germline V and J ends were trimmed by 0 bases and 5 bases, with 10 bases remaining between them. Per germline, CDR1 GTSNPN and CDR2 SVGIG (reference sequence). The length of the CDR3 is 13 residues. CDR3 DNA: TGTGCCTGGAGTGTAAGTTTATGGACTGAAGCTTTCTTT. The encoded protein is CAWSVSLWTEAFF.

The chain couples TRBV28 to TRBJ2-7; D might be TRBD2 (5 bases). The CDR3 covers 16 residues. The germline V and J ends were trimmed by 4 bases and 2 bases, with 18 bases remaining between them. The V gene's germline CDR1 is MDHEN and CDR2 SYDVKM. The CDR3 spells CASSSRNRDTPYEQYF. DNA for the CDR3: TGTGCCAGCAGTTCCCGGAACCGGGATACCCCCTACGAGCAGTACTTC.

The chain uses TRBV5-1 and TRBJ2-7, with 7 nucleotides matching TRBD1. Trimming took 0 bases from V and 3 from J; bases not matched to a gene: 3. The CDR3 extends over 14 amino acids. Per the germline V gene, CDR1 is SGHRS and CDR2 is YFSETQ. This CDR3 reads CASSLEQGLYEQYF. The CDR3 DNA is TGCGCCAGCAGCTTGGAACAGGGGCTCTACGAGCAGTACTTC. The complete variable domain, with remaining parts taken from reference TRBV5-1 and TRBJ2-7, reads KAGVTQTPRYLIKTRGQQVTLSCSPISGHRSVSWYQQTPGQGLQFLFEYFSETQRNKGNFPGRFSGRQFSNSRSEMNVSTLELGDSALYLCASSLEQGLYEQYFGPGTRLTVT.

V gene TRBV30 combines with J gene TRBJ1-2; TRBD1 agrees at 7 bases. This CDR3 contains 14 residues. V shed 1 base and J 6 bases; nucleotides not matched to a gene: 8. Per the germline V gene, CDR1 is GTSNPN and CDR2 is SVGIG (reference sequence). CDR3 coding DNA: TGTGCCTGGAGTGCAGGCAGGGGGGGTCATGGCTACACCTTC. Its protein product is CAWSAGRGGHGYTF.

This clone was seen more than once but under ten times. Other DNA variants within this sample encode the same CDR3. V is TRBV6-5 and J is TRBJ1-1; D is unresolved. V shed 2 bases and J shed 1 base, with 5 bases lying between them. The CDR3 totals 13 residues. Looked up from germline, CDR1 is MNHEY and CDR2 is SVGAGI. The CDR3 sequence: CASSYKENTEAFF. CDR3 nucleotide sequence: TGTGCCAGCAGTTACAAGGAGAACACTGAAGCTTTCTTT.

This chain joins TRBV9 and TRBJ1-2; perhaps TRBD1 as D (5 bases). Germline CDR1 is SGDLS and CDR2 is YYNGEE. V was cut by 3 bases and J by 4 bases, with 16 bases left in between. CDR3 length: 15 amino acids. CDR3 residues: CASSGTTFGAYGYTF. In nucleotides, the CDR3 is TGTGCCAGCAGCGGAACTACCTTCGGGGCCTATGGCTACACCTTC.

The CDR3 DNA sequence: TGTGCCAGCAGTTCGGCCCCTAGCCTCGAGCAGTACTTC. Protein: CASSSAPSLEQYF. The V gene is TRBV6-6, the J gene TRBJ2-7; D is perhaps TRBD2 (5 bases). Deletions cut 4 bases from V and 6 bases from J, with 13 bases between. The CDR3 contains 13 residues. Per the germline V gene, CDR1 is MNHNY and CDR2 is SVGAGI (reference sequence).

The chain links TRBV29-1 to TRBJ1-5; possibly TRBD1 for D (5 bases). Per germline, CDR1 SQVTM and CDR2 ANQGSEA. This CDR3 contains 14 residues. V was pared by 6 bases and J by 3 bases, with 15 bases between. The chain's CDR3 is CSVVGLGPNQPQHF. Here the CDR3 DNA reads TGCAGCGTCGTGGGACTCGGACCCAATCAGCCCCAGCATTTT.

This chain joins TRBV13 and TRBJ2-5; D may be TRBD2 (5 bases). V was trimmed by 5 bases and J by 7 bases, leaving 14 bases between them. The CDR3 length is 13 residues. Per the germline V gene, CDR1 is PRHDT and CDR2 is FYEKMQ (reference sequence). The CDR3 here is CASSVGLGPTQYF. DNA for the CDR3: TGTGCCAGCAGCGTCGGACTGGGCCCGACCCAGTACTTC. Complete variable domain (other parts from reference TRBV13 and TRBJ2-5): AAGVIQSPRHLIKEKRETATLKCYPIPRHDTVYWYQQGPGQDPQFLISFYEKMQSDKGSIPDRFSAQQFSDYHSELNMSSLELGDSALYFCASSVGLGPTQYFGPGTRLLVL.

The chain uses TRBV30 and TRBJ2-3; D is possibly TRBD1 (5 bases). The CDR3 is 13 amino acids. V lost 1 base and J lost 6, with 11 bases in between. Looked up from germline, CDR1 is GTSNPN and CDR2 is SVGIG (reference sequence). CDR3 amino acids: CAWSGNYRDTQYF. The CDR3 region has the DNA TGTGCCTGGAGTGGTAACTACAGGGATACGCAGTATTTT.

The chain combines TRBV28 with TRBJ1-2; 7 nucleotides match TRBD1. V dropped 5 bases and J dropped 4; count of bases not matched to a gene: 4. The CDR3 is 13 amino acids. Germline V gene lookup returns CDR1 MDHEN and CDR2 SYDVKM. CDR3 coding DNA: TGTGCCAGCAGTCTGACAGGGCCCTATGGCTACACCTTC. Translating it yields CASSLTGPYGYTF.

This rearrangement joins TRBV29-1 to TRBJ1-2; no firm D call. The length of the CDR3 is 13 residues. The germline V and J ends were trimmed by 4 bases and 3 bases, with 12 bases remaining between them. Per germline, CDR1 SQVTM and CDR2 ANQGSEA. The CDR3 DNA reads as TGCAGCGTTGTTGGCGGGGATCACTATGGCTACACCTTC. This sequence encodes CSVVGGDHYGYTF.

This clone showed up just once. V and J are TRBV27 and TRBJ2-2; D unclear. The CDR3 sequence is 13 residues long. Germline CDR1 is MNHEY and CDR2 is SMNVEV (reference sequence). V was trimmed by 5 bases and J by 3 bases, leaving 7 bases between them. The CDR3 reads CASSNTDTGELFF. The CDR3 coding sequence is TGTGCCAGCAGTAATACAGACACCGGGGAGCTGTTTTTT.

V gene TRBV5-6 combines with J gene TRBJ2-1; TRBD1 is a possible D gene (6 bases). V was clipped by 0 bases and J by 7 bases, with 17 bases between them. The germline V gene has CDR1 SGHDT and CDR2 YYEEEE. The CDR3 length is 16 residues. The CDR3 coding sequence is TGTGCCAGCAGCTTGGCCGGACAGAAGTATGGGAATGAGCAGTTCTTC. Translating it yields CASSLAGQKYGNEQFF.

The chain has TRBV6-5 and TRBJ2-1; the D is unclear. CDR1 and CDR2 from the germline V gene are MNHEY and SVGAGI. This CDR3 is built from 14 residues. Between the trimmed V and J ends, which lost 6 bases and 5 bases, there was a span of 14 bases. CDR3 nucleotides: TGTGCCAGCAGGGACCTTAGGGCTAACAATGAGCAGTTCTTC. Residues: CASRDLRANNEQFF.

V and J are TRBV28 and TRBJ2-1, with TRBD2 identical over 10 bases. CDR3 length: 15 amino acids. With 8 bases clipped from V and 5 bases from J, the junction kept 9 bases outside the gene matches. Germline V gene sequence: CDR1 MDHEN, CDR2 SYDVKM. In DNA, the CDR3 is TGTGCCAGCGGCAACCCAGGACTAGCGGACAATGAGCAGTTCTTC. Translation: CASGNPGLADNEQFF.

V usage is TRBV30 and J usage is TRBJ2-5; tentatively, D is TRBD1 or TRBD2 (5 bases each). V lost 2 bases and J 2 bases, leaving 12 bases between the germline ends. The CDR3 runs 14 residues. Looked up from germline, CDR1 is GTSNPN and CDR2 is SVGIG (reference sequence). Here the CDR3 reads CAWSLGTSQETQYF. CDR3 DNA: TGTGCCTGGAGTTTAGGGACCTCACAAGAGACCCAGTACTTC.

The sample holds a few counts of this clone. The chain uses TRBV30 and TRBJ1-2, with D perhaps TRBD1 (5 bases). V was shortened by 3 bases and J by 5 bases, with 19 bases between the two germline ends. The CDR3 sequence is 15 residues long. Per germline, CDR1 GTSNPN and CDR2 SVGIG (reference sequence). The DNA for the CDR3 is TGTGCCTGGAGCGGCCATCGAGGAGGGACGTATGGCTACACCTTC. It codes for CAWSGHRGGTYGYTF. Filled out from reference TRBV30 and TRBJ1-2, the complete variable domain reads SQTIHQWPATLVQPVGSPLSLECTVEGTSNPNLYWYRQAAGRGLQLLFYSVGIGQISSEVPQNLSASRPQDRQFILSSKKLLLSDSGFYLCAWSGHRGGTYGYTFGSGTRLTVV.

The genes are TRBV7-9 and TRBJ1-1, with 8 bases fitting TRBD1. This CDR3 comprises 13 residues. CDR1 SEHNR and CDR2 FQNEAQ come from the germline V gene (reference sequence). The J segment lost 6 bases and the V segment lost 4 bases, leaving 4 bases of the junction unmatched. CDR3 residues: CASSWEQGAEAFF. The CDR3 nucleotides are TGTGCCAGCAGCTGGGAACAGGGGGCTGAAGCTTTCTTT.

This clone was counted a few times. The CDR3, as DNA: TGTGCCAGCAGCGGAATGACTAGCGGGGTCGGGGAGCTGTTTTTT. Translation gives CASSGMTSGVGELFF. The genes are TRBV9 and TRBJ2-2; 11 nucleotides align to TRBD2. Germline CDR1 SGDLS, CDR2 YYNGEE. J lost 7 bases, V lost 3 bases, and 5 bases had no gene match. CDR3 size: 15 residues.

This clone has just a few counts. The rearrangement joins TRBV29-1 to TRBJ2-2, with D possibly matching TRBD1 (7 bases). This CDR3 comprises 13 residues. Germline V gene lookup returns CDR1 SQVTM and CDR2 ANQGSEA. Trimming shortened V by 3 bases and J by 3 bases, and 8 bases separated the two germline ends. The CDR3 sequence: CSVDRGDTGELFF. CDR3 coding DNA: TGCAGCGTTGACAGGGGGGACACCGGGGAGCTGTTTTTT.

This clone was found a few times. V usage is TRBV29-1 and J usage is TRBJ1-5; the D gene is possibly TRBD1 (6 bases). The CDR3 extends over 16 amino acids. Germline CDR1 reads SQVTM; CDR2 reads ANQGSEA. V shed 6 bases and J shed 0 bases, with 18 bases lying between them. In DNA, the CDR3 is TGCAGCGTCCCGGACAGCGGTCTATTTAGCAATCAGCCCCAGCATTTT. This gives the protein CSVPDSGLFSNQPQHF.

This chain uses TRBV29-1 with TRBJ1-2; D possibly corresponds to TRBD1 (5 bases). V lost 4 bases and J lost 8, with 17 bases in between. Germline loops: CDR1 SQVTM, CDR2 ANQGSEA. This CDR3 contains 13 residues. The CDR3 region is CSVVGAAVPGYTF. The DNA of the CDR3 is TGCAGCGTTGTCGGGGCAGCCGTCCCAGGCTACACCTTC.

The gene calls are TRBV13 and TRBJ2-7; D call uncertain. This CDR3 contains 13 residues. Trimming stripped 0 bases from V and 4 bases from J, with 7 bases between. Germline CDR1 is PRHDT and CDR2 is FYEKMQ (reference sequence). CDR3 residues: CASSLGGTYEQYF. The DNA for the CDR3 is TGTGCCAGCAGCTTAGGTGGTACGTACGAGCAGTACTTC.

This clone showed up just once. The V call is TRBV14, the J call TRBJ2-7; D is possibly TRBD2 (7 bases). The germline CDR1 and CDR2 sequences are SGHDN and FVKESK. Trimming cost V 4 bases and J 4 bases, with 20 bases left between them. The CDR3 sequence is 16 residues long. The CDR3 is CASSPRISGGTYEQYF. DNA of the CDR3: TGTGCCAGCAGCCCAAGAATTTCCGGGGGGACATACGAGCAGTACTTC.